Listed below are T cell receptor beta chains from one sample, sequenced in a study of blood T cell repertoires in COVID-19. The table came from immunoSEQ multiplex PCR; TCRdb's copy has only in-frame clones and leaves some out. The table has 100,000 or so clones, around 84% seen once. Sequencing was done on a sample of peripheral blood. Receptor source: a woman aged 60-75 years in a cohort sampled during active or convalescent COVID-19. The CDR3 runs from the conserved cysteine through the conserved F or W. A D gene is named only where the DNA matches it firmly. Part of the rows lack a size; the others show once, few, many or a class for expanded clones.

J	size	V	D	DNA	CDR3
TRBJ2-3	NA	TRBV10-3	NA	TGTGCCATCAGGGAGACAGGCTCTAGCACAGATACGCAGTATTTT	CAIRETGSSTDTQYF
TRBJ2-7	NA	TRBV4-2	TRBD2	TGTGCCAGCAGCCAAGCAGGTAGCGGGAGAAACGAGCAGTACTTC	CASSQAGSGRNEQYF
TRBJ2-5	once	TRBV11-3	TRBD1	TGTGCCAGCAGCCCCGGACAGGGGTCAGAGACCCAGTACTTC	CASSPGQGSETQYF
TRBJ2-7	NA	TRBV2	NA	TGTGCCAGCAGTGAAGGGGCCAGGTACCCCTACGAGCAGTACTTC	CASSEGARYPYEQYF
TRBJ2-7	NA	TRBV27	TRBD1	TGTGCCAGCAGCCGGACAGGGTCCTACGAGCAGTACTTC	CASSRTGSYEQYF
TRBJ2-1	few	TRBV7-3	TRBD2	TGTGCCAGCAGCTTAACGACGACTAGCGGGGCTTACAATGAGCAGTTCTTC	CASSLTTTSGAYNEQFF
TRBJ1-2	NA	TRBV6-4	NA	TGTGCCAGCAGTGAGGGGGGGCGCACCGCTACCTACACCTTC	CASSEGGRTATYTF
TRBJ1-2	NA	TRBV9	TRBD1	TGTGCCAGCAGCGCGAGGACGGGACAGCTTTACACCTTC	CASSARTGQLYTF
TRBJ2-7	NA	TRBV18	NA	TGTGCCAGCTCACGCGATCTACGATGGCAGTACTTC	CASSRDLRWQYF
TRBJ2-1	NA	TRBV18	TRBD2	TGTGCCAGCTCACCACCGGGCCTAGCGGGAGGGAATGAGCAGTTCTTC	CASSPPGLAGGNEQFF
TRBJ1-4	NA	TRBV5-1	NA	TGCGCCAGCAGCCTTGATCCTTCCGGGTCCCACAATGAAAAACTGTTTTTT	CASSLDPSGSHNEKLFF
TRBJ2-3	few	TRBV18	TRBD2	TGTGCCAGCTCACCAGGGCGGGAGAGCACAGATACGCAGTATTTT	CASSPGRESTDTQYF
TRBJ2-5	NA	TRBV15	TRBD2	TGTGCCACCAGCAGAGAGCGGACTAGCCCGACAGCGACCCAGTACTTC	CATSRERTSPTATQYF
TRBJ2-1	once	TRBV19	TRBD1	TGTGCCACGAACCGGGACAGGTCCTATAGCTCCTACAATGAGCAGTTCTTC	CATNRDRSYSSYNEQFF
TRBJ2-5	NA	TRBV7-9	NA	TGTGCCAGCAGCTTGGGTAGAGTAGCGGATACCCAAGAGACCCAGTACTTC	CASSLGRVADTQETQYF
TRBJ1-5	NA	TRBV2	NA	TGTGCCAGCAGTGAAAGGGGCGGCAATCAGCCCCAGCATTTT	CASSERGGNQPQHF
TRBJ1-2	NA	TRBV30	TRBD1	TGTGCCTGGAGTCCCCTTCGGACAGGGGGAGACTATGGCTACACCTTC	CAWSPLRTGGDYGYTF
TRBJ2-7	NA	TRBV9	NA	TGTGCCAGCAGCGTAGGAGGTCTTATCCACGAGCAGTACTTC	CASSVGGLIHEQYF
TRBJ2-7	NA	TRBV6-1	NA	TGTGCCAGCAGTGAAGGGTATAGGCGAGGGTACGAGCAGTACTTC	CASSEGYRRGYEQYF
TRBJ2-2	NA	TRBV5-1	TRBD2	TGCGCCAGCAGCAAGGGACTAGCGGGTCAGACCGGGGAGCTGTTTTTT	CASSKGLAGQTGELFF
TRBJ1-5	NA	TRBV5-4	NA	TGTGCCAGCAGCTTAAACAGCAATAGCAATCAGCCCCAGCATTTT	CASSLNSNSNQPQHF
TRBJ1-1	NA	TRBV7-9	NA	TGTGCCAGCAGCTTAGTGGTGGAGACTGAAGCTTTCTTT	CASSLVVETEAFF
TRBJ2-1	NA	TRBV30	TRBD2	TGTGCCTGGACCCCCCCCCAGCGGGGATACAATGAGCAGTTCTTC	CAWTPPQRGYNEQFF
TRBJ1-1	NA	TRBV6-6	TRBD1	TGTGCCAGCAGTTACGGGACAGCGGTCGAAGCTTTCTTT	CASSYGTAVEAFF
TRBJ1-5	once	TRBV27	NA	TGTGCCAGCAGTTCCTTACAGATCAATCAGCCCCAGCATTTT	CASSSLQINQPQHF
TRBJ1-2	NA	TRBV19	NA	TGTGCCAGTAGGGGAGTCGATGGCTACACCTTC	CASRGVDGYTF
TRBJ1-3	NA	TRBV5-1	NA	TGCGCCAGCAGCCATACCGCTGTGAGCTCTGGAAACACCATATATTTT	CASSHTAVSSGNTIYF
TRBJ1-1	NA	TRBV12-5	NA	TGTGCTAGTGCCGCGAGGGTTGGGAACACTGAAGCTTTCTTT	CASAARVGNTEAFF
TRBJ1-1	NA	TRBV29-1	NA	TGCAGCGTCCCCAGCCGGGACACGAACACTGAAGCTTTCTTT	CSVPSRDTNTEAFF
TRBJ2-1	NA	TRBV7-9	NA	TGTGCCAGCAGCCCCCCCCGGGGTGCCTACAATGAGCAGTTCTTC	CASSPPRGAYNEQFF
TRBJ2-5	NA	TRBV27	NA	TGTGCCAGCAGTTTATTGGTTGGGGGCGGCGAGACCCAGTACTTC	CASSLLVGGGETQYF
TRBJ2-7	NA	TRBV19	TRBD2	TGTGCCAGTAGTAGGGGACTAGCAGAGCAGTACTTC	CASSRGLAEQYF
TRBJ2-1	NA	TRBV7-3	NA	TGTGCCAGCAGCTTACCCTCTCTAGGCGAGCAGTTCTTC	CASSLPSLGEQFF
TRBJ2-6	NA	TRBV2	NA	TGTGCCAGCAGTGGGCCCGACAGTTACTCTGGGGCCAACGTCCTGACTTTC	CASSGPDSYSGANVLTF
TRBJ2-7	NA	TRBV6-5	TRBD1	TGTGCCAGCGGTTCTGGGACAGCTTTATCCTACGAGCAGTACTTC	CASGSGTALSYEQYF
TRBJ2-3	few	TRBV5-1	TRBD2	TGCGCCAGCAGTTCCGGGACTAGCGGGGGGGCCGTCGCAGATACGCAGTATTTT	CASSSGTSGGAVADTQYF
TRBJ1-1	NA	TRBV28	TRBD1	TGTGCCAGCAGTTTAGGCCCGGGACAGGGAGGCACTGAAGCTTTCTTT	CASSLGPGQGGTEAFF
TRBJ2-2	few	TRBV19	NA	TGTGCCAGTAGTATAGTCCACAGGACGAACACCGGGGAGCTGTTTTTT	CASSIVHRTNTGELFF
TRBJ2-2	NA	TRBV24-1	TRBD2	TGTGCCACCAGTGATTTTGGCGGGAGGCCTCCTTTCACCGGGGAGCTGTTTTTT	CATSDFGGRPPFTGELFF
TRBJ2-1	NA	TRBV7-2	TRBD2	TGTGCCAGCAGCCCCGGGACTAGCAATGAGCAGTTCTTC	CASSPGTSNEQFF
TRBJ2-7	few	TRBV15	TRBD2	TGTGCCACCAGCAGACCGGGGACTAGCAGCGAGCAGTACTTC	CATSRPGTSSEQYF